A selection of T cell receptor beta chains follows, all from one sample in a study of cytomegalovirus exposure and HLA in healthy donors. The repertoire was sequenced with immunoSEQ multiplex PCR; TCRdb's copy has only in-frame clones and lacks some. The table shows some 120,000 clones, with roughly three quarters occurring only once. Sequencing used PBMCs. Receptors were obtained from a young man in good health and CMV-seronegative. Both conserved end residues are part of each CDR3. D genes are given only for firm matches. A clone size is listed for some rows: how often the clone was seen (once, few, many), or a class if it is expanded.

V,size,J,length,D,DNA,CDR3
TRBV5-8,.,TRBJ1-1,16,.,TGTGCCAGCAGCTTGGGGGCGGGGGCCCTGAACACTGAAGCTTTCTTT,CASSLGAGALNTEAFF
TRBV20-1,.,TRBJ1-1,11,.,TGCAGTTCCAGACAGCACACTGAAGCTTTCTTT,CSSRQHTEAFF
TRBV27,.,TRBJ1-2,14,.,TGTGCCAGCAGTTTGGGGGCCCCCCTCTGGGGCTACACCTTC,CASSLGAPLWGYTF
TRBV2,.,TRBJ2-7,16,TRBD2,TGTGCCAGCAGTGTACTCGGGACTAGCGGGAGGGTTAAGCAGTACTTC,CASSVLGTSGRVKQYF
TRBV4-3,few,TRBJ2-3,16,TRBD1,TGCGCCAGCAGCCAATTAACAGGGGGCGCGGCAGATACGCAGTATTTT,CASSQLTGGAADTQYF
TRBV11-2,.,TRBJ2-7,12,.,TGTGCCAGCAGCTACGCTACCGGGGAGCAGTACTTC,CASSYATGEQYF
TRBV28,.,TRBJ1-4,15,.,TGTGCCAGCACCACCCAGGGAATTGGGAATGAAAAACTGTTTTTT,CASTTQGIGNEKLFF
TRBV29-1,.,TRBJ1-1,15,.,TGCAGCGTTGGAGGCCTTACTACAGGGAACACTGAAGCTTTCTTT,CSVGGLTTGNTEAFF
TRBV18,.,TRBJ2-1,16,.,TGTGCCAGCTCACCTCGGGATAGCGACCAATACAATGAGCAGTTCTTC,CASSPRDSDQYNEQFF
TRBV4-3,.,TRBJ2-2,13,.,TGCGCCAGCAGCCGGCCCCCCACCGGGGAGCTGTTTTTT,CASSRPPTGELFF
TRBV7-9,.,TRBJ2-4,14,TRBD2,TGTGCCAGCAGCTTTAGCGGGAGCTCGAACATTCAGTACTTC,CASSFSGSSNIQYF
TRBV11-3,few,TRBJ2-7,15,.,TGTGCCAGCAGCTTAGTCAGTACCGCGCCGGGGGAGCAGTACTTC,CASSLVSTAPGEQYF
TRBV9,once,TRBJ2-7,17,TRBD2,TGTGCCAGCAGCCCTCCTCGACATAGCGGGAGGGCCGACGAGCAGTACTTC,CASSPPRHSGRADEQYF
TRBV25-1,.,TRBJ2-1,14,TRBD1,TGTGCCAGCGGGGGCGGGACAGGGGGAAATGAGCAGTTCTTC,CASGGGTGGNEQFF
TRBV25-1,.,TRBJ1-2,16,.,TGTGCCAGCAGTGAATATATGGGGGCAGGCCTAGATGGCTACACCTTC,CASSEYMGAGLDGYTF
TRBV6-6,once,TRBJ2-7,15,.,TGTGCCAGCAGTTACGGGAGCGCCGAACTCTACGAGCAGTACTTC,CASSYGSAELYEQYF
TRBV30,.,TRBJ1-1,15,.,TGTGCCTGGGAAGGGCGCAGGGGTATTAACACTGAAGCTTTCTTT,CAWEGRRGINTEAFF
TRBV6-5,.,TRBJ1-6,14,.,TGTGCCAGCCGACGGACGGACTACAATTCACCCCTCCACTTT,CASRRTDYNSPLHF
TRBV5-1,.,TRBJ2-1,14,TRBD1,TGCGCCAGCAGCCAGGGACAGGGGGAGAATGAGCAGTTCTTC,CASSQGQGENEQFF
TRBV9,.,TRBJ1-2,16,TRBD1,TGTGCCAGCAGCCGGGGACAGATTGGGGCAAACTATGGCTACACCTTC,CASSRGQIGANYGYTF
TRBV7-2,.,TRBJ2-1,15,TRBD2,TGTGCCAGCAGCTTTGGTCGCGGGAGGGCCGGGGAGCAGTTCTTC,CASSFGRGRAGEQFF
TRBV5-4,once,TRBJ2-3,16,TRBD2,TGTGCCAGCAGCCTTCCACTAGCGGGAGGTTCGGATACGCAGTATTTT,CASSLPLAGGSDTQYF
TRBV2,few,TRBJ2-7,15,TRBD2,TGTGCCAGCAGTCCGAGGGCGGGGGGATCGGACGAGCAGTACTTC,CASSPRAGGSDEQYF
TRBV29-1,.,TRBJ2-7,14,.,TGCAGCGTTGAAGATCGGGGAGAATCCAGGGAGCAGTACTTC,CSVEDRGESREQYF
TRBV19,.,TRBJ1-5,14,.,TGTGCCAGTAGTATACAGTTTAGCAATCAGCCCCAGCATTTT,CASSIQFSNQPQHF
TRBV30,few,TRBJ1-1,13,.,TGTGCCTCCGACCCCCAGCGGGGCGCTGAAGCTTTCTTT,CASDPQRGAEAFF
TRBV27,few,TRBJ2-3,16,.,TGTGCCAGCAGTAACCCACAATTTCGAAACACAGATACGCAGTATTTT,CASSNPQFRNTDTQYF
TRBV29-1,.,TRBJ2-1,16,TRBD2,TGCAGCGTTGAGGGTGGTAGCGGGGGGGCCGGGGGTGAGCAGTTCTTC,CSVEGGSGGAGGEQFF
TRBV6-5,.,TRBJ2-5,15,.,TGTGCCAGCAGCGTAACCGGGGCCCCTAGCGTGATCCAGTACTTC,CASSVTGAPSVIQYF
TRBV5-5,few,TRBJ2-7,17,.,TGTGCCAGCAGCTTGGGTGGGGGGACGGGGGTCGGGAACGAGCAGTACTTC,CASSLGGGTGVGNEQYF
TRBV4-3,once,TRBJ2-3,17,TRBD1,TGCGCCAGCAGCCCCTCACCCCATGGACAGGGTGGAGATACGCAGTATTTT,CASSPSPHGQGGDTQYF
TRBV7-8,.,TRBJ2-5,14,TRBD2,TGTGCCAGCAGCCTCGATACTAGCGGAGAGACCCAGTACTTC,CASSLDTSGETQYF
TRBV28,few,TRBJ1-2,13,.,TGTGCCAGCAGTTTCTTGAGGGACTATGGCTACACCTTC,CASSFLRDYGYTF
TRBV2,few,TRBJ1-5,13,.,TGTGCCAGCTCAGGGGTAAGGAATCAGCCCCAGCATTTT,CASSGVRNQPQHF
TRBV5-4,few,TRBJ1-2,15,.,TGTGCCAGCAGCTTGGGTCCAGGGTCGGACTATGGCTACACCTTC,CASSLGPGSDYGYTF
TRBV4-1,.,TRBJ2-2,17,.,TGCGCCAGCAGCCAAGGACGAGGGGGAGAGAACACCGGGGAGCTGTTTTTT,CASSQGRGGENTGELFF
TRBV6-5,.,TRBJ2-7,15,.,TGTGCCAGCAGTTACCGGGTCGACCACCCGGCCGAGCAGTACTTC,CASSYRVDHPAEQYF
TRBV28,.,TRBJ2-5,15,TRBD1,TGTGCCAGCAGTGGAAGACAGGGAACCCAAGAGACCCAGTACTTC,CASSGRQGTQETQYF
TRBV9,.,TRBJ1-5,14,.,TGTGCCAGCAGCGGACAGGCTAGCAATCAGCCCCAGCATTTT,CASSGQASNQPQHF
TRBV4-3,.,TRBJ2-7,20,TRBD2,TGCGCCAGCAGCCAGACCCTGGGGAGCGGGGGTGTCCTCACTTCCTACGAGCAGTACTTC,CASSQTLGSGGVLTSYEQYF
TRBV5-1,.,TRBJ2-7,12,.,TGCGCCAGCAGCTTGGGACACTACGAGCAGTACTTC,CASSLGHYEQYF
TRBV27,.,TRBJ2-1,18,TRBD2,TGTGCCAGCAGCTCGGGACTAGCGGGGGGCTCGTCGTACAATGAGCAGTTCTTC,CASSSGLAGGSSYNEQFF
TRBV29-1,.,TRBJ2-7,13,.,TGCAGCGTTCGCGTAGCGGTGGACTACGAGCAGTACTTC,CSVRVAVDYEQYF
TRBV7-2,few,TRBJ2-5,14,.,TGTGCCAGCAGCGTGACAGGTTCCCAAGAGACCCAGTACTTC,CASSVTGSQETQYF
TRBV7-6,.,TRBJ2-7,18,TRBD2,TGTGCCAGCAGTCTAAGCGCGGGACTAGCGGGAGTAATCCACGAGCAGTACTTC,CASSLSAGLAGVIHEQYF
TRBV7-2,.,TRBJ1-5,16,.,TGTGCCAGCAGCTCAAACTCGGGGGATCCAGCCCAGCCCCAGCATTTT,CASSSNSGDPAQPQHF
TRBV7-2,.,TRBJ2-2,14,.,TGTGCCAGCAGCCTAGGACTAAACACCGGGGAGCTGTTTTTT,CASSLGLNTGELFF
TRBV27,once,TRBJ1-2,14,.,TGTGCCAGCAGTTTAAGCGTCGGAAACTATGGCTACACCTTC,CASSLSVGNYGYTF
TRBV9,.,TRBJ2-5,14,TRBD1,TGTGCCAGCAGTAAAGGGACAGACACCCAGACCCAGTACTTC,CASSKGTDTQTQYF
TRBV7-2,.,TRBJ2-1,13,.,TGTGCCAGCGAGAAACCCTCCTACAATGAGCAGTTCTTC,CASEKPSYNEQFF
TRBV6-6,.,TRBJ2-1,15,TRBD2,TGTGCCAGCAGTACCGGGACTAGCGGAAACAATGAGCAGTTCTTC,CASSTGTSGNNEQFF
TRBV6-6,.,TRBJ2-1,16,.,TGTGCCAGCAGACGACTACCGGCAACCTCCTACAATGAGCAGTTCTTC,CASRRLPATSYNEQFF
TRBV4-3,.,TRBJ2-1,15,TRBD1,TGCGCCAGCAGCCAAACCAGGGGGACCGACAATGAGCAGTTCTTC,CASSQTRGTDNEQFF
TRBV6-4,.,TRBJ2-5,15,TRBD2,TGTGCCAGCAGTGTGACTAGCGGACACCAAGAGACCCAGTACTTC,CASSVTSGHQETQYF
TRBV6-5,.,TRBJ2-5,12,.,TGTGCCACTGAAATCAGGGGAGAGACCCAGTACTTC,CATEIRGETQYF